Following are 11 T cell receptor beta chains from one sample sequenced in a study of graft-versus-host responses after intestinal transplantation. Clones were read by immunoSEQ multiplex PCR, and TCRdb kept only the in-frame ones, dropping some. The sample records under 90,000 clones, roughly 90% being singletons. The sequences come from PBMCs, collected 98 days after intestinal transplantation. Receptor source: a human patient who received an intestinal transplant, so some T cells may come from the graft donor.

V and J are TRBV27 and TRBJ1-2, with unresolved D. V was cut by 6 bases and J by 6 bases, with 14 bases left in between. CDR1 and CDR2 (germline): MNHEY, SMNVEV (reference sequence). The CDR3 is made up of 13 amino acids. The CDR3 protein is CASSLLGINGYTF. For the CDR3, the DNA is TGTGCCAGCAGCCTATTGGGGATCAATGGCTACACCTTC.

The chain joins TRBV13 to TRBJ1-5; a possible D gene is TRBD1 (6 bases). V was pared by 0 bases and J by 4 bases, with 16 bases between. The germline V gene encodes CDR1 PRHDT and CDR2 FYEKMQ (reference sequence). The CDR3 extends over 17 amino acids. The CDR3 sequence: CASSLGPMGGSNQPQHF. Here the CDR3 DNA reads TGTGCCAGCAGCTTAGGCCCAATGGGGGGCTCAAATCAGCCCCAGCATTTT. Drawing the rest from reference TRBV13 and TRBJ1-5, the complete variable domain is AAGVIQSPRHLIKEKRETATLKCYPIPRHDTVYWYQQGPGQDPQFLISFYEKMQSDKGSIPDRFSAQQFSDYHSELNMSSLELGDSALYFCASSLGPMGGSNQPQHFGDGTRLSIL.

This clone was picked up one time. The chain uses TRBV19 and TRBJ2-1, with 12 bases aligning to TRBD2. The CDR3 totals 16 residues. Trimming removed 4 bases from V and 4 bases from J; junction bases left unmatched: 5. CDR1 is LNHDA, CDR2 SQIVND, per germline (reference sequence). For the CDR3, the DNA is TGTGCCAGTAGTACGACTAGCGGGGGCCTTTACAATGAGCAGTTCTTC. As protein: CASSTTSGGLYNEQFF.

The V call is TRBV7-3, the J call TRBJ2-6; 11 bases are shared with TRBD1. This CDR3 contains 17 residues. From germline, CDR1 is SGHTA and CDR2 FQGTGA. Trimming took 4 bases from V and 3 from J; bases not matched to a gene: 5. CDR3 in DNA: TGTGCCAGCAGCTCAGGACAGGGGGCGCGTGGGGCCAACGTCCTGACTTTC. Translating it yields CASSSGQGARGANVLTF.

The V gene is TRBV11-2, the J gene TRBJ2-1, with 7 bases lining up with TRBD2. The ends lost 4 bases at V and 7 bases at J; junction bases unmatched: 4. The CDR3 spans 13 residues. Germline V gene lookup returns CDR1 SGHAT and CDR2 FQNNGV. The CDR3 is CASSSRGENEQFF. The CDR3 DNA follows: TGTGCCAGCAGCTCCCGGGGGGAAAATGAGCAGTTCTTC.

The J gene is TRBJ2-5, the V gene TRBV30; D tentatively fits TRBD1 or TRBD2 (5 bases each). Per germline, CDR1 GTSNPN and CDR2 SVGIG (reference sequence). V lost 2 bases and J lost 7, with 17 bases in between. The CDR3 has 14 amino acids. The CDR3, as DNA: TGTGCCTGGAGTCTCGGGACGGGCAAAAGGACCCAGTACTTC. It yields the protein CAWSLGTGKRTQYF. The full variable domain, completed using reference TRBV30 and TRBJ2-5, is SQTIHQWPATLVQPVGSPLSLECTVEGTSNPNLYWYRQAAGRGLQLLFYSVGIGQISSEVPQNLSASRPQDRQFILSSKKLLLSDSGFYLCAWSLGTGKRTQYFGPGTRLLVL.

This chain joins TRBV10-3 and TRBJ1-2; weak D call: TRBD1 (5 bases). Germline V gene lookup returns CDR1 ENHRY and CDR2 SYGVKD. CDR3 size: 13 residues. Trimming removed 6 bases from V and 3 bases from J, with 11 bases in between. CDR3 in amino acids: CAIRQEADYGYTF. The CDR3 nucleotides read TGTGCCATCAGACAGGAGGCAGACTATGGCTACACCTTC.

The chain joins TRBV18 to TRBJ2-5; D unclear. Germline V lookup: CDR1 KGHSH, CDR2 LQKENI. The CDR3 consists of 12 residues. V lost 3 bases, J lost 5 bases, and 7 bases lay in between. The CDR3 bases are TGTGCCAGCTCACCCCAAACTGAGACCCAGTACTTC. Residues: CASSPQTETQYF.

This chain connects TRBV21-1 to TRBJ1-3. TRBV21-1 constitutes a pseudogene. The CDR3 is made up of 17 amino acids. CDR3 amino acids: CASSKFRDSISGNTIYF. The CDR3 DNA sequence: TGTGCCAGCAGCAAATTTAGGGACTCCATCTCTGGAAACACCATATATTTT.

The chain combines TRBV20-1 with TRBJ1-1; D possibly corresponds to TRBD1 (5 bases). Germline lookup yields CDR1 DFQATT and CDR2 SNEGSKA (reference sequence). This CDR3 region has 11 residues. Trimming took 6 bases from V and 4 from J, leaving 9 bases between them. This chain's CDR3 is CSASGPTEAFF. DNA for the CDR3: TGCAGTGCGTCAGGGCCCACTGAAGCTTTCTTT.

The rearrangement uses TRBV30 and TRBJ2-7; D tentatively reads TRBD1 or TRBD2 (5 bases each). Germline CDR1 and CDR2: GTSNPN and SVGIG (reference sequence). This CDR3 has 14 residues. The V gene lost 0 bases and the J gene lost 3 bases, with 12 bases spanning the gap. CDR3 DNA sequence: TGTGCCTGGAGTGTAAGCCGGGACCTCTACGAGCAGTACTTC. Protein product: CAWSVSRDLYEQYF.